One T cell receptor (beta chain) is described in this entry. The antigen remains unidentified. TCRB transcripts that were expressed got sequenced, as all of the isolated RNA had been reverse transcribed. Some clones are missing from TCRdb's copy, which holds only in-frame ones; the method was immunoSEQ multiplex PCR. The table has under 400,000 clones, approximately 12% seen once. This sample is part of a study of beta chain features in type 1 diabetes. This CDR3 spans 16 amino acids. V gave up 0 bases and J gave up 2 bases; unmatched junction bases: 4. Germline V lookup: CDR1 SGDLS, CDR2 YYNGEE. General study results and limits: There were fewer insertions and more deletions at the VDJ junctions of type 1 diabetes patients. Across all four CD4+ subsets, people with type 1 diabetes showed modestly shorter TCRB CDR3s.

This TCR was recovered from a woman between 18 and 29 years old with type 1 diabetes. Specimen: naive CD4+ T cells from blood. V gene TRBV9 combines with J gene TRBJ2-1, with 8 positions matching TRBD2. CDR3 nucleotide sequence: TGTGCCAGCAGCGTAGTAAGCGGGAGTGCCTACAATGAGCAGTTCTTC. Its protein product is CASSVVSGSAYNEQFF.